The rows below give T cell receptor beta chains drawn from one sample of a study of graft-versus-host responses after intestinal transplantation. No antigen has been identified for these receptors. Clones were sequenced by immunoSEQ multiplex PCR, and TCRdb holds only the in-frame ones, with some missing. The sample includes about 89,000 clones, 90% to 95% seen only once; the top ten take roughly 2%. Sample: unstimulated CD8+ T cells sorted from spleen or lymph node cells, taken before intestinal transplant. The receptors originated from a human donor who received an intestinal transplant. The CDR3 runs from the conserved cysteine through the conserved F or W. A D gene is named only where the DNA matches it firmly. A clone size is listed for some rows: how often the clone was seen (once, few, many), or a class if it is expanded.

V gene	D gene	J gene	clone size	CDR3 DNA	CDR3 protein
TRBV19	.	TRBJ1-2	.	TGTGCCAGTAGTATAGTTGAGGGTAACTATGGCTACACCTTC	CASSIVEGNYGYTF
TRBV4-1	TRBD2	TRBJ2-3	.	TGCGCCAGCAGCCAAGAAGGCGGGGGGTCCACAGATACGCAGTATTTT	CASSQEGGGSTDTQYF
TRBV4-1	TRBD1	TRBJ1-4	.	TGCGCCAGCAGCCAGTATCAGGGGGCTGGTGAAAAACTGTTTTTT	CASSQYQGAGEKLFF
TRBV30	.	TRBJ2-7	.	TGTGCCTGGAGTGTACTTAACGAGCAGTACTTC	CAWSVLNEQYF
TRBV4-3	.	TRBJ1-5	.	TGCGCCAGCAGCCTCTCGTATCCTCTTTATAGCAATCAGCCCCAGCATTTT	CASSLSYPLYSNQPQHF
TRBV2	.	TRBJ1-4	few	TGTGCCAGCAGTGAAATGCAGGGCGGTGAAAAACTGTTTTTT	CASSEMQGGEKLFF
TRBV7-8	TRBD1	TRBJ1-2	.	TGTGCCAGCAGCTTAGGCCGAAGGACAGGGGATTATGGCTACACCTTC	CASSLGRRTGDYGYTF
TRBV4-3	TRBD1	TRBJ1-4	.	TGCGCCAGCAGCCAACTAACAGGGACAGGCCGTTTTTTTAATGAAAAACTGTTTTTT	CASSQLTGTGRFFNEKLFF
TRBV7-9	TRBD1	TRBJ1-1	once	TGTGCCAGCAGACCCTGGACAGGGAACACTGAAGCTTTCTTT	CASRPWTGNTEAFF
TRBV4-3	.	TRBJ1-2	once	TGCGCCAGCAGCCCAGGCCTTACAGTTAACTATGGCTACACCTTC	CASSPGLTVNYGYTF
TRBV21-1	.	TRBJ1-1	.	TGTGCCAGCAGCAACTCGGGACAGGAAGCTTTCTTT	CASSNSGQEAFF
TRBV25-1	.	TRBJ1-2	once	TGTGCCAGCAGTGAATCTTCAGGGCTCTTAAACTATGGCTACACCTTC	CASSESSGLLNYGYTF
TRBV9	.	TRBJ2-7	.	TGTGCCAGCAGCGTAGAGACTCTTGATTACGAGCAGTACTTC	CASSVETLDYEQYF
TRBV5-1	.	TRBJ2-2	.	TGCGCCAGCAGCTTGTTGGAGGGGTTGGCCGGGGAGCTGTTTTTT	CASSLLEGLAGELFF
TRBV9	.	TRBJ2-2	.	TGTGCCAGCAGCGTAGGAGGACACGGGGAGCTGTTTTTT	CASSVGGHGELFF
TRBV6-5	.	TRBJ1-2	.	TGTGCCAGCAGTCAAAAGACAGGCCCAACAGGCTACACCTTC	CASSQKTGPTGYTF
TRBV14	TRBD1	TRBJ2-5	.	TGTGCCAGCAGCCAAGATCTATCGACAGGGGGCGAGGAGACCCAGTACTTC	CASSQDLSTGGEETQYF
TRBV19	.	TRBJ1-1	.	TGTGCCAGTAGTCCTCGGGGAGGGGTGGACACTGAAGCTTTCTTT	CASSPRGGVDTEAFF
TRBV20-1	TRBD1	TRBJ2-7	.	TGCAGTGCGGGGACAGAATACGAGCAGTACTTC	CSAGTEYEQYF
TRBV7-9	TRBD1	TRBJ2-1	.	TGTGCCAGCAGCCAACCCGGGCACCTGGGACAGGGGGCTTTCGGGGAGCAGTTCTTC	CASSQPGHLGQGAFGEQFF
TRBV4-1	.	TRBJ2-5	.	TGCGCCAGCAGCCACCCCCAGAGCGAGGGCGCAGAGACCCAGTACTTC	CASSHPQSEGAETQYF
TRBV4-3	.	TRBJ1-2	.	TGCGCCAGCAGCCAAGGACAGGAAGCTAACTATGGCTACACCTTC	CASSQGQEANYGYTF
TRBV30	.	TRBJ2-1	.	TGTGCCTGGAGTGAGGGGGATGAGCAGTTCTTC	CAWSEGDEQFF
TRBV7-6	.	TRBJ1-2	.	TGTGCCAGCTCCGCTCAGGGCAACTATGGCTACACCTTC	CASSAQGNYGYTF
TRBV4-1	.	TRBJ1-2	.	TGCGCCAGCAGCCAAACAGGGTTTGGCTACACCTTC	CASSQTGFGYTF
TRBV27	TRBD1	TRBJ2-3	.	TGTGCCAGCAGACTGGACAGGGCGACAGATACGCAGTATTTT	CASRLDRATDTQYF
TRBV9	.	TRBJ1-5	.	TGTGCCAGCAGCGTAGACCCGAATTCGGAGCCCCAGCATTTT	CASSVDPNSEPQHF
TRBV12-1	.	TRBJ2-7	.	TGTGCCAGCAGCTCGCAGGGTTCTTCCTACGAGCAGTACTTC	CASSSQGSSYEQYF
TRBV21-1	.	TRBJ1-2	.	TGTGCCAGCAGCACCTGGGGGGACAGTAACTATGGCTACACCTTC	CASSTWGDSNYGYTF
TRBV19	.	TRBJ1-5	.	TGTGCCAGTAGACCAGGGGAAGCTAGCAATCAGCCCCAGCATTTT	CASRPGEASNQPQHF
TRBV27	TRBD2	TRBJ2-2	.	TGTGCCAGCAGTTTGGGGGTTAGCGGGGGATATTGGAACACCGGGGAGCTGTTTTTT	CASSLGVSGGYWNTGELFF
TRBV7-8	TRBD1	TRBJ1-2	.	TGTGCCAGCAGCTTAGCCGGTAGGGGGCCGAGTACCCTCTATGGCTACACCTTC	CASSLAGRGPSTLYGYTF
TRBV9	.	TRBJ1-1	.	TGTGCCACCTCCCAGGTGACGAACGCTGAAGCTTTCTTT	CATSQVTNAEAFF
TRBV5-5	.	TRBJ1-4	.	TGTGCCAGCAGACCTAGGGAGGGGGGTGAAAAACTGTTTTTT	CASRPREGGEKLFF
TRBV11-2	.	TRBJ2-1	.	TGTGCCAGCAGCTTAGATAGACTTTTATCTGGTAGCTCCTACAATGAGCAGTTCTTC	CASSLDRLLSGSSYNEQFF
TRBV19	TRBD1	TRBJ2-7	.	TGTGCCAGTAGTCGCCCCGGTTCCGGGACAGGGGGAGACGAGCAGTACTTC	CASSRPGSGTGGDEQYF
TRBV30	.	TRBJ1-1	.	TGTGCCTGGAACATTAACACTGAAGCTTTCTTT	CAWNINTEAFF
TRBV29-1	.	TRBJ2-1	.	TGCAGCGTTGCTCAGGGGGGTGAGCAGTTCTTC	CSVAQGGEQFF
TRBV27	.	TRBJ1-1	.	TGTGCCAGCAGTGCCGACAGGACAAGGTCTGAAGCTTTCTTT	CASSADRTRSEAFF
TRBV6-6	.	TRBJ2-7	.	TGTGCCAGCAGTCTCCCGTCGGGGAGGAGCTCCTACGAGCAGTACTTC	CASSLPSGRSSYEQYF
TRBV7-9	TRBD2	TRBJ2-5	.	TGTGCCAGCAGCCCGGCTAGCGGGGGGGCCCCGGAGACCCAGTACTTC	CASSPASGGAPETQYF
TRBV7-6	.	TRBJ2-3	.	TGTGCCAGCAGCGCCAGACAGATTAGCACAGATACGCAGTATTTT	CASSARQISTDTQYF
TRBV19	TRBD2	TRBJ2-7	.	TGTGCCAGTAGTACCCGGGCCCGGGCGGGGGTTGAGCAGTACTTC	CASSTRARAGVEQYF
TRBV5-1	.	TRBJ1-1	once	TGCGCCAGCAGCTTGAGGAGGTACAACACTGAAGCTTTCTTT	CASSLRRYNTEAFF
TRBV5-1	TRBD2	TRBJ2-1	.	TGCGCCAGCAGCTTATCTAGCGGGGGACGCAATGAGCAGTTCTTC	CASSLSSGGRNEQFF
TRBV2	.	TRBJ2-5	.	TGTGCCAGCAGTGAGCCCCGGGACAGCTTGCAAGCGGGCCAGTACTTC	CASSEPRDSLQAGQYF
TRBV7-2	TRBD2	TRBJ2-1	.	TGTGCCAGCAGCTTAACGGTAGCGGGGGGCGATTACAATGAGCAGTTCTTC	CASSLTVAGGDYNEQFF
TRBV6-1	TRBD1	TRBJ1-6	.	TGTGCCAGCAGTGAAGGACAGGGGGTCCGGACACCCCTCCACTTT	CASSEGQGVRTPLHF
TRBV4-1	TRBD2	TRBJ2-1	.	TGCGCCAGCAGCCAAGTTGCGGGGGGAAGTAATGAGCAGTTCTTC	CASSQVAGGSNEQFF
TRBV21-1	.	TRBJ2-6	.	TGTGCCAGCAGCATAGACACCGGGACAGCCAACGTCCTGACTTTC	CASSIDTGTANVLTF
TRBV7-2	.	TRBJ2-7	.	TGTGCCAGCAGCGAGTCCTACGAGCAGTACTTC	CASSESYEQYF
TRBV27	.	TRBJ2-2	.	TGTGCCAGCAGTTCGAGTCTATGGGGGGTACCCGGGGAGCTGTTTTTT	CASSSSLWGVPGELFF
TRBV30	TRBD2	TRBJ2-3	.	TGTGCCTGGAGTGTATTGAGCGGGAGCTCGGATACGCAGTATTTT	CAWSVLSGSSDTQYF
TRBV5-5	.	TRBJ1-5	.	TGTGCCAGCAGCTCGCCGGGACAACTTAATCAGCCCCAGCATTTT	CASSSPGQLNQPQHF
TRBV4-3	TRBD1	TRBJ1-1	.	TGCGCCAGCAGCCCGGGACAGAGGAACACTGAAGCTTTCTTT	CASSPGQRNTEAFF
TRBV7-8	.	TRBJ2-1	.	TGTGCCAGCAGCTTAAACTTTGATGAGCAGTTCTTC	CASSLNFDEQFF